Presented here are 23 T cell receptor beta chains from one specimen sequenced in a study of neurological immune-mediated disorders. Via MiXCR, TCRdb re-called the 5' RACE reads, giving one row per CDR3 protein. This table holds roughly 50,000 distinct CDR3 sequences, about 13% found once. The time point here: longitudinal time-point 3. The material sequenced was PBMCs. These receptors came from a male donor with HTLV-1-associated myelopathy (HAM/TSP).

This clonotype was observed many times. This chain links TRBV12-3 or TRBV12-4 with TRBJ1-5; TRBD1 agrees at 8 bases. The V and J ends lost 9 bases and 2 bases, in that order; junction bases with no gene match: 12. There are 16 residues in the CDR3. The CDR3 coding sequence is TGTGCCAGGACCAACTCGACACAGGGGGGCAATCAGCCCCAGCATTTT. This encodes CARTNSTQGGNQPQHF.

This clonotype was detected many times. The rearrangement links TRBV20-1 to TRBJ1-5, with D maybe TRBD1 (6 bases). V was trimmed by 5 bases and J by 3 bases, leaving 17 bases between them. Germline V lookup: CDR1 DFQATT, CDR2 SNEGSKA (reference sequence). The CDR3 sequence is 15 residues long. CDR3 bases: TGCAGTGCTTGCCGGGACAACCTCTTCAATCAGCCCCAGCATTTT. Translation gives CSACRDNLFNQPQHF.

This clonotype came up a few times. The rearrangement joins TRBV20-1 to TRBJ1-3; D unresolved. Trimming cost V 4 bases and J 0 bases, with 7 bases left between them. The CDR3 covers 13 residues. From germline, CDR1 is DFQATT and CDR2 SNEGSKA (reference sequence). CDR3: CSAMDRSGNTIYF. DNA of the CDR3: TGCAGTGCTATGGATCGCTCTGGAAACACCATATATTTT.

Many counts were recorded for this clonotype. This rearrangement joins TRBV20-1 to TRBJ1-1, with D unclear. The CDR3 is made up of 14 amino acids. Germline CDR1 and CDR2: DFQATT and SNEGSKA (reference sequence). V lost 0 bases to trimming and J lost 1 base, with 9 bases between them. CDR3 protein: CSARDRRKNTEAFF. The DNA of the CDR3 is TGCAGTGCTAGAGATCGCCGAAAGAACACTGAAGCTTTCTTT.

This clonotype was recorded many times. The junction does not match germline at one end; this may be a read error. The DNA of the CDR3 is TGTGCTAGCAGCTCTTCCGCAGGGAACGAGCAGTACTTC. Residues: CASSSSAGNEQYF. This rearrangement joins TRBV7-7 to TRBJ2-7; D may be TRBD1 (5 bases). This CDR3 region has 13 residues. Germline V gene lookup returns CDR1 SSHAT and CDR2 FNYEAQ (reference sequence).

This clonotype was recorded many times. Since the CDR3 does not end with the conserved phenylalanine or tryptophan, this likely comes from a read error. It is unclear where the CDR3 begins or ends on the DNA, so no DNA is shown, and the CDR3 is as TCRdb lists it. The chain links TRBV12-3 or TRBV12-4 to TRBJ2-3; whether TRBD1, the table's D call, matches the DNA was not checked. 13 amino acids form the CDR3, both terminal residues included. The CDR3 loop reads CASSYGRTGDWCG.

This clonotype was recorded at least ten times. The chain combines TRBV20-1 with TRBJ2-7, with D perhaps TRBD2 (5 bases). The V and J ends lost 1 base and 0 bases respectively, with 13 bases between them. Germline lookup yields CDR1 DFQATT and CDR2 SNEGSKA (reference sequence). The CDR3 totals 15 residues. CDR3 protein: CSARAPASSSYEQYF. The CDR3 DNA reads TGCAGTGCTAGAGCTCCCGCTAGCAGCTCCTACGAGCAGTACTTC.

This clonotype was recorded a few times. The genes are TRBV10-3 and TRBJ2-7; D ambiguous. V dropped 2 bases and J dropped 7 bases, with 9 bases sitting between them. CDR1 and CDR2 from the germline V gene are ENHRY and SYGVKD. The CDR3 extends over 12 amino acids. In nucleotides, the CDR3 is TGTGCCATCAGTGAGCTACAGCCGGAGCAGTACTTC. This sequence encodes CAISELQPEQYF.

This clonotype appeared many times. The CDR3 region is CASSPPRSPLHF. The CDR3 DNA follows: TGTGCCAGCAGCCCCCCAAGATCACCCCTCCACTTT. The V gene is TRBV7-2, the J gene TRBJ1-6; D is undetermined. Germline V gives CDR1 SGHTA, CDR2 FQGNSA. With 5 bases removed from V and 10 bases from J, the gap between germline ends came to 9 bases. The CDR3 is 12 amino acids.

This clonotype was counted many times. The rearrangement joins TRBV12-3 or TRBV12-4 to TRBJ2-3; TRBD2 is a possible D gene (5 bases). The CDR3 runs to 16 residues. V lost 5 bases and J 2 bases, leaving 17 bases between the germline ends. The CDR3 nucleotides are TGTGCCAGCAGTCAGTCGGGGAAATTGGACACAGATACGCAGTATTTT. Its translation: CASSQSGKLDTDTQYF.

The V gene is TRBV28, the J gene TRBJ2-1; D possibly corresponds to TRBD2 (6 bases). The ends were cut back, 2 bases at V and 8 bases at J, with 19 bases in the middle. CDR3 length: 16 amino acids. Germline V gene data show CDR1 as MDHEN and CDR2 as SYDVKM. DNA for the CDR3: TGTGCCAGCAGTTTACCCTGGACGGGAAGGGAGGATGAGCAGTTCTTC. Translated, it gives CASSLPWTGREDEQFF.

The genes are TRBV9 and TRBJ1-3; 7 nucleotides line up with TRBD1. Germline CDR1 reads SGDLS; CDR2 reads YYNGEE. V lost 5 bases to trimming and J lost 2 bases; unmatched junction nucleotides: 10. The CDR3 is 16 amino acids. Here the CDR3 DNA reads TGTGCCAGCAGAGTATCCGGGGGGACAGCTGGAAACACCATATATTTT. It yields the protein CASRVSGGTAGNTIYF.

This clonotype was found many times. The chain couples TRBV28 to TRBJ1-3, with TRBD1 matching over 8 bases. Germline V gene data show CDR1 as MDHEN and CDR2 as SYDVKM. With V trimmed by 6 bases and J by 4 bases, 14 bases remained unmatched. The CDR3 totals 17 residues. The DNA for the CDR3 is TGTGCCAGCAGAAGGGACAGGCGAAAGGTGTCAGGAAACACCATATATTTT. Translated: CASRRDRRKVSGNTIYF.

This clonotype was seen ten or more times. The J gene is TRBJ2-7, the V gene TRBV27, with D unclear. This CDR3 is built from 15 residues. Germline CDR1 MNHEY, CDR2 SMNVEV (reference sequence). Trimming took 6 bases from V and 4 from J, leaving 19 bases between them. The CDR3 here is CASSPLGVQSYEQYF. The CDR3 DNA reads TGTGCCAGCAGCCCCCTTGGGGTCCAGAGTTACGAGCAGTACTTC.

This clonotype was recorded many times. The gene calls are TRBV6-1 and TRBJ1-2; D gene unclear. Germline V gene data show CDR1 as MNHNS and CDR2 as SASEGT. Trimming removed 3 bases from V and 5 bases from J, with 7 bases in between. This CDR3 region has 12 residues. The CDR3 bases are TGTGCCAGCAGTGAGCAGTGGTATGGCTACACCTTC. It codes for CASSEQWYGYTF.

There are many counts of this clonotype. In DNA form, the CDR3 reads TGTGCCAGCAGCTTGGGGCTTACAGGGGAGGGCACTGAAGCTTTCTTT. Translation: CASSLGLTGEGTEAFF. The chain recombines TRBV5-6 with TRBJ1-1, with TRBD1 matching over 7 bases. V lost 0 bases and J lost 4; bases outside the gene matches: 9. Germline loops: CDR1 SGHDT, CDR2 YYEEEE. The CDR3 sequence is 16 residues long.

This clonotype was observed at least ten times. In DNA, the CDR3 is TGCGCCAGCAGCCAATTTACCTCTGGAAACACCATATATTTT. It yields the protein CASSQFTSGNTIYF. The chain couples TRBV4-3 to TRBJ1-3; D is undetermined. The CDR3 runs to 14 residues. V dropped 2 bases and J dropped 0 bases, with 5 bases sitting between them. The germline V gene has CDR1 LGHNA and CDR2 YSLEER.

With regard to this clonotype: Since a much larger clone is just one base distant, this may be a read error. The CDR3 ends on some other residue instead of the conserved phenylalanine or tryptophan, so this is likely a read error. V is TRBV12-3 or TRBV12-4 and J is TRBJ2-7; 7 positions agree with TRBD2. This CDR3 comprises 14 residues. V gave up 7 bases and J gave up 1 base; unmatched junction bases: 7. CDR3 coding DNA: TGTGCCAGCAACGTGGGGGGGAGGTCCTACGAGCAGTACTTA. Amino acids: CASNVGGRSYEQYL.

This clonotype was seen many times. The V call is TRBV6-5, the J call TRBJ2-1, with TRBD2 identical over 8 bases. CDR3 size: 15 residues. V trimming: 5 bases; J trimming: 7 bases; junction bases outside the gene matches: 10. Per the germline V gene, CDR1 is MNHEY and CDR2 is SVGAGI. This chain's CDR3 is CASSPSGLVQNEQFF. In DNA, the CDR3 is TGTGCCAGCAGTCCCTCGGGACTAGTACAGAATGAGCAGTTCTTC.

This clonotype was seen ten or more times. V usage is TRBV5-1 and J usage is TRBJ1-4; D uncertain. The CDR3 loop spans 15 amino acids. V was trimmed by 0 bases and J by 1 base, leaving 7 bases between them. CDR1 is SGHRS, CDR2 YFSETQ, per germline. The CDR3 loop reads CASSLGSGTNEKLFF. The DNA for the CDR3 is TGCGCCAGCAGCTTGGGCAGCGGAACTAATGAAAAACTGTTTTTT. Complete variable domain (other parts from reference TRBV5-1 and TRBJ1-4): KAGVTQTPRYLIKTRGQQVTLSCSPISGHRSVSWYQQTPGQGLQFLFEYFSETQRNKGNFPGRFSGRQFSNSRSEMNVSTLELGDSALYLCASSLGSGTNEKLFFGSGTQLSVL.

This clonotype was picked up many times. The rearrangement uses TRBV7-9 and TRBJ1-1; unclear D gene. Trimming took off 5 bases at V and 1 base at J, with 11 bases between the two ends. The germline CDR1 and CDR2 sequences are SEHNR and FQNEAQ (reference sequence). This CDR3 region has 14 residues. The DNA for the CDR3 is TGTGCCAGCAGCGCTCACCTGGGGAACACTGAAGCTTTCTTT. Translation: CASSAHLGNTEAFF.

This clonotype is termed medium-sized. The chain links TRBV7-2 to TRBJ1-6; D unresolved. The CDR3 contains 14 residues. Trimming left V 5 bases short and J 14 bases short, with 19 bases between. Germline V lookup: CDR1 SGHTA, CDR2 FQGNSA. The DNA for the CDR3 is TGTGCCAGCAGCCGTGACACCCTTTGGGAGGCCCTCCACTTT. The encoded protein is CASSRDTLWEALHF. Using reference TRBV7-2 and TRBJ1-6 for the parts outside the CDR3, the full variable domain is GAGVSQSPSNKVTEKGKDVELRCDPISGHTALYWYRQSLGQGLEFLIYFQGNSAPDKSGLPSDRFSAERTGGSVSTLTIQRTQQEDSAVYLCASSRDTLWEALHFGNGTRLTVT.

This clonotype is medium-sized by share. This rearrangement joins TRBV20-1 to TRBJ1-3, with D hard to call. Germline V gives CDR1 DFQATT, CDR2 SNEGSKA (reference sequence). The CDR3 has 15 residues. Trimming removed 6 bases at V and 0 bases at J, with 15 bases between. The CDR3 sequence is CSAALVGYSGNTIYF. For the CDR3, the DNA is TGCAGTGCCGCCCTGGTGGGTTACTCTGGAAACACCATATATTTT.